This is a list of T cell receptor beta chains from one sample in a study of T-cell memory formation after mild COVID-19. MiXCR, applied by TCRdb to the 5' RACE reads, yields one record per CDR3 protein. The repertoire has 250,000 to 300,000 distinct CDR3 sequences, around 15% of them found once; the top ten carry roughly 22%. The sample comprised PBMCs or a T cell subset sorted from them (not recorded which). These receptors were collected from a man aged 18-30 years who had mild COVID-19 (a few samples of this study predate the infection). Cell type and time point are not known. CDR3s include the opening cysteine and the closing phenylalanine or tryptophan. The order of the fields is V gene, J gene, clone size, D gene, CDR3 protein, CDR3 DNA. D genes are given only for firm matches. Some rows have no size entry. The others give once, few or many, or a class for an expanded clone.

TRBV2	TRBJ2-7	NA	TRBD1	CASSELGTAYEQYF	TGTGCCAGCAGTGAACTGGGGACAGCCTACGAGCAGTACTTC
TRBV6-5	TRBJ1-1	NA	NA	CASSHDRLHAFF	TGTGCCAGCAGTCACGACAGGCTTCACGCTTTCTTT
TRBV7-9	TRBJ2-1	NA	NA	CASSLSLGLNNEQFF	TGTGCCAGCAGCTTAAGTCTGGGGCTGAACAATGAGCAGTTCTTC
TRBV5-6	TRBJ2-5	few	TRBD2	CASSSRLLAGGPRETQYF	TGTGCCAGCAGCTCCCGGCTATTAGCGGGGGGGCCGAGGGAGACCCAGTACTTC
TRBV21-1	TRBJ1-5	NA	NA	CASSNQQREDNQPQHF	TGTGCCAGCAGCAATCAACAGAGAGAAGACAATCAGCCCCAGCATTTT
TRBV12-3/TRBV12-4	TRBJ1-1	many	NA	CASSRTNTEAFF	TGTGCCAGCAGCCGGACTAACACTGAAGCTTTCTTT
TRBV12-3/TRBV12-4	TRBJ1-1	few	NA	CASSLRLMNTEAFF	TGTGCCAGCAGTTTGCGGCTTATGAACACTGAAGCTTTCTTT
TRBV5-1	TRBJ1-1	many	NA	CASSYPSRAGTEAFF	TGCGCCAGCAGCTACCCGTCCAGGGCGGGCACTGAAGCTTTCTTT
TRBV6-5	TRBJ2-2	NA	NA	CATRLGVYNTGELFF	TGTGCCACCAGGCTAGGGGTTTACAACACCGGGGAGCTGTTTTTT
TRBV5-1	TRBJ2-4	few	NA	CASSSGQWSNQNIQYF	TGCGCCAGCAGCTCCGGACAATGGTCTAACCAAAACATTCAGTACTTC
TRBV7-2	TRBJ1-1	many	NA	CASSPRGTGMNTEAFF	TGTGCCAGCAGCCCTCGGGGTACCGGGATGAACACTGAAGCTTTCTTT
TRBV29-1	TRBJ2-5	NA	TRBD2	CSVELAGDNEETQYF	TGCAGCGTTGAACTAGCGGGGGATAACGAGGAGACCCAGTACTTC
TRBV5-5	TRBJ1-1	few	TRBD1	CASRYDRGHTEAFF	TGTGCCAGCAGGTATGACAGGGGGCATACTGAAGCTTTCTTT
TRBV10-3	TRBJ1-2	NA	TRBD1	CAIRRSGTGPRDGYTF	TGTGCCATCAGGCGATCCGGGACAGGCCCCAGGGATGGCTACACCTTC
TRBV24-1	TRBJ2-1	few	TRBD1	CATSDARTGGLNEQFF	TGTGCCACCAGTGATGCCCGGACAGGGGGCCTCAATGAGCAGTTCTTC
TRBV4-1	TRBJ2-7	NA	TRBD1	CASSQGQQSSYEQYF	TGCGCCAGCAGCCAGGGACAGCAAAGCTCCTACGAGCAGTACTTC
TRBV29-1	TRBJ2-3	many	NA	CSVEGTAEPTSTDTQYF	TGCAGCGTTGAAGGGACAGCAGAACCCACTAGCACAGATACGCAGTATTTT
TRBV20-1	TRBJ2-3	few	NA	CSARDPRTSTDTQYF	TGCAGTGCTAGAGATCCCCGGACTAGCACAGATACGCAGTATTTT
TRBV5-5	TRBJ2-3	NA	TRBD2	CASSGTSGDTQYF	TGTGCCAGCAGCGGGACTAGCGGGGATACGCAGTATTTT
TRBV5-5	TRBJ2-7	NA	TRBD2	CASSPSGGSPYEQYF	TGTGCCAGCAGCCCTAGCGGGGGGTCTCCCTACGAGCAGTACTTC
TRBV6-2/TRBV6-3	TRBJ2-3	NA	TRBD2	CASSYSLAGGKDTQYF	TGTGCCAGCAGTTACTCGCTAGCGGGAGGGAAAGATACGCAGTATTTT
TRBV5-5	TRBJ2-7	few	TRBD1	CASSIWTGRYEQYF	TGTGCCAGCAGCATTTGGACAGGGAGGTACGAGCAGTACTTC
TRBV29-1	TRBJ2-2	many	NA	CSVESGTGELFF	TGCAGCGTTGAATCGGGGACCGGGGAGCTGTTTTTT
TRBV10-3	TRBJ2-2	NA	NA	CAISPTGTTNTGELFF	TGTGCCATCAGCCCAACCGGGACGACGAACACCGGGGAGCTGTTTTTT
TRBV7-9	TRBJ2-7	NA	NA	CASGTILYEQYF	TGTGCCAGCGGGACAATCCTTTACGAGCAGTACTTC
TRBV5-1	TRBJ2-2	NA	NA	CASSPGVAGELFF	TGCGCCAGCAGCCCAGGGGTGGCCGGGGAGCTGTTTTTT
TRBV5-6	TRBJ2-5	few	TRBD1	CASSRDRGLGETQYF	TGTGCCAGCAGCCGGGACAGGGGGTTAGGAGAGACCCAGTACTTC
TRBV7-3	TRBJ2-3	NA	TRBD2	CASRGGDTDTQYF	TGTGCCAGCCGGGGGGGGGACACAGATACGCAGTATTTT
TRBV5-5	TRBJ1-1	many	NA	CASSLSRMNTEAFF	TGTGCCAGCAGCTTGTCTAGGATGAACACTGAAGCTTTCTTT
TRBV12-3/TRBV12-4	TRBJ1-1	NA	NA	CASSFQVNTEAFF	TGTGCCAGCAGTTTTCAAGTGAACACTGAAGCTTTCTTT
TRBV4-2	TRBJ2-3	NA	NA	CASSQGVRGTDTQYF	TGTGCCAGCAGCCAAGGGGTCAGGGGTACAGATACGCAGTATTTT
TRBV21-1	TRBJ2-1	NA	NA	CASTPGTRNF	TGTGCCAGCACCCCCGGGACTAGAAACTTC
TRBV29-1	TRBJ2-1	few	NA	CSVERQRAYNEQFF	TGCAGCGTAGAGAGACAAAGGGCTTACAATGAGCAGTTCTTC
TRBV4-3	TRBJ1-5	NA	TRBD1	CASSQEIQGATDQPQHF	TGCGCCAGCAGCCAAGAGATTCAGGGGGCGACGGATCAGCCCCAGCATTTT
TRBV28	TRBJ2-1	NA	TRBD2	CASTGLELYNEQFF	TGTGCCAGCACCGGACTAGAACTCTACAATGAGCAGTTCTTC
TRBV5-1	TRBJ2-1	few	NA	CASSPQVPIEQFF	TGCGCCAGCAGCCCACAGGTCCCCATTGAGCAGTTCTTC
TRBV7-8	TRBJ1-1	few	NA	CASSLAQSGVGYTEAFF	TGTGCCAGCAGCTTAGCGCAGTCAGGGGTGGGGTACACTGAAGCTTTCTTT
TRBV11-2	TRBJ1-2	few	NA	CASSLMEDGYTF	TGTGCCAGCAGCTTAATGGAGGATGGCTACACCTTC
TRBV7-2	TRBJ1-1	NA	TRBD1	CASSLVAGGGGTEAFF	TGTGCCAGCAGCTTAGTGGCAGGGGGGGGAGGCACTGAAGCTTTCTTT
TRBV7-9	TRBJ1-4	NA	NA	CASSSVTSSRNEKLFF	TGTGCCAGCAGCTCAGTGACATCGAGTCGGAATGAAAAACTGTTTTTT
TRBV6-2/TRBV6-3	TRBJ2-1	NA	NA	CASSRPTGYNEQFF	TGTGCCAGCAGCCGCCCTACTGGCTACAATGAGCAGTTCTTC
TRBV6-2/TRBV6-3	TRBJ2-7	NA	NA	CASSYGLHRQNF	TGTGCCAGCAGTTACGGACTCCACAGGCAAAACTTC
TRBV5-1	TRBJ1-1	few	NA	CASSLAGVGDTEAFF	TGCGCCAGCAGCTTGGCCGGGGTAGGGGATACTGAAGCTTTCTTT
TRBV10-3	TRBJ2-3	NA	TRBD2	CAIRGRAGGTDTQYF	TGTGCCATCAGGGGCAGGGCGGGGGGCACAGATACGCAGTATTTT
TRBV23-1	TRBJ1-5	NA	TRBD1	CASSQTDRNNQPQHF	TGCGCCAGCAGTCAAACGGACAGGAACAATCAGCCCCAGCATTTT
TRBV12-3/TRBV12-4	TRBJ2-3	NA	TRBD2	CASSFLAGELDTQYF	TGTGCCAGCAGTTTTTTAGCGGGGGAACTAGATACGCAGTATTTT
TRBV7-8	TRBJ1-2	NA	TRBD1	CASQDRGLGSYGYTF	TGTGCCAGCCAGGACAGGGGGCTAGGCAGCTATGGCTACACCTTC
TRBV6-5	TRBJ1-3	few	NA	CASSSTQGNTIYF	TGTGCCAGCAGTTCGACACAAGGAAACACCATATATTTT
TRBV5-1	TRBJ2-7	NA	NA	CASSVGGQIYEQYF	TGCGCCAGCAGCGTGGGCGGACAGATCTACGAGCAGTACTTC
TRBV4-1	TRBJ2-3	few	TRBD2	CASSHGLAGSRDTQYF	TGCGCCAGCAGCCACGGACTAGCGGGGTCGCGGGATACGCAGTATTTT
TRBV7-9	TRBJ2-7	NA	NA	CASSNSYGQAREQYF	TGTGCCAGCAGCAACTCCTACGGGCAGGCAAGGGAGCAGTACTTC
TRBV20-1	TRBJ2-3	few	TRBD2	CSARDPSGGYTDTQYF	TGCAGTGCTAGAGATCCTAGCGGGGGCTACACAGATACGCAGTATTTT
TRBV20-1	TRBJ1-2	few	TRBD1	CSARDLDRGVGYTF	TGCAGTGCTAGAGACCTAGACAGGGGTGTCGGCTACACCTTC